The 19 T cell receptor beta chains reported below all come from one sample, sequenced in a study of cytomegalovirus exposure and HLA in healthy donors. 60 Vbeta and 13 Jbeta primers were used in PCR. The data were produced by immunoSEQ multiplex PCR, yet TCRdb's version contains in-frame clones alone and is incomplete. The sample carries nearly 95,000 clones, 60% to 70% recorded once. Material for sequencing was PBMCs. These receptors were collected from a woman in her 30s in good health and CMV-seronegative.

V and J are TRBV27 and TRBJ2-7; TRBD2 aligns across 11 bases. In germline, CDR1 is MNHEY, CDR2 SMNVEV (reference sequence). Losses at the gene ends were 4 bases for V and 2 bases for J; bases not matched to a gene: 7. The CDR3 is 16 residues long. CDR3 loop: CASSSAGTSGAYEQYF. The DNA for the CDR3 is TGTGCCAGCAGTTCAGCCGGGACTAGCGGCGCCTACGAGCAGTACTTC.

V and J are TRBV7-2 and TRBJ1-1, with D possibly TRBD1 on 5 matching bases. The germline CDR1 and CDR2 sequences are SGHTA and FQGNSA. Between the trimmed V and J ends, which lost 1 base and 11 bases, there was a span of 23 bases. This CDR3 comprises 16 residues. In nucleotides, the CDR3 is TGTGCCAGCAGCTTAGGGGATCGTCGGCTGGATAACAGGGCTTTCTTT. Amino acid sequence: CASSLGDRRLDNRAFF.

This chain uses TRBV5-5 with TRBJ2-3; D is perhaps TRBD2 (5 bases). The germline V and J ends were trimmed by 3 bases and 2 bases, with 10 bases remaining between them. This CDR3 is 14 amino acids long. Germline V gene data show CDR1 as SGHKS and CDR2 as YYEKEE (reference sequence). The CDR3 DNA follows: TGTGCCAGCAGCTGGACTCGCTACACAGATACGCAGTATTTT. Translating it yields CASSWTRYTDTQYF.

V and J are TRBV7-9 and TRBJ1-1; 10 bases fit TRBD1. The CDR3 runs 13 residues. V was pared by 5 bases and J by 10 bases, with 7 bases of the junction left unmatched. CDR1 and CDR2 (germline): SEHNR, FQNEAQ (reference sequence). CDR3 residues: CASSPGTGAGAFF. CDR3 nucleotide sequence: TGTGCCAGCAGCCCTGGGACAGGGGCCGGAGCTTTCTTT.

This clone was detected only a few times. This chain uses TRBV5-4 with TRBJ2-7, with D perhaps TRBD2 (6 bases). From germline, CDR1 is SGHNT and CDR2 YYREEE (reference sequence). This CDR3 is built from 13 residues. Trimming took 0 bases from V and 6 from J, leaving 10 bases between them. In DNA form, the CDR3 reads TGTGCCAGCAGCTTGGGGCGGGGCCCCGAGCAGTACTTC. As protein: CASSLGRGPEQYF. Variable domain in full (rest from reference TRBV5-4 and TRBJ2-7): ETGVTQSPTHLIKTRGQQVTLRCSSQSGHNTVSWYQQALGQGPQFIFQYYREEENGRGNFPPRFSGLQFPNYSSELNVNALELDDSALYLCASSLGRGPEQYFGPGTRLTVT.

The V gene is TRBV7-9, the J gene TRBJ2-3, with TRBD1 as a possible D gene (6 bases). Germline CDR1 SEHNR, CDR2 FQNEAQ (reference sequence). V lost 6 bases, J lost 0 bases, and 19 bases lay in between. The CDR3 extends over 17 amino acids. For the CDR3, the DNA is TGTGCCAGCAGTCCGATCCGGGACACTTATAGCACAGATACGCAGTATTTT. Translating gives CASSPIRDTYSTDTQYF.

The rearrangement joins TRBV30 to TRBJ2-7; no firm D call. The CDR3 spans 13 residues. V lost 2 bases and J lost 1, with 9 bases in between. Germline assignment: CDR1 GTSNPN and CDR2 SVGIG (reference sequence). As DNA, the CDR3 is TGTGCCTGGAGTTCCCGCGTTTCCTACGAGCAGTACTTC. It codes for CAWSSRVSYEQYF.

The V gene is TRBV5-1, the J gene TRBJ2-1, with TRBD1 matching over 8 bases. The trim removed 6 bases at V and 4 bases at J, leaving 9 bases unmatched. The CDR3 covers 15 residues. Germline CDR1 SGHRS, CDR2 YFSETQ. CDR3 in DNA: TGCGCCAGCACTAGGTCGGGACAGGTATACAATGAGCAGTTCTTC. Translated, it gives CASTRSGQVYNEQFF.

This clone appeared a few times. The rearrangement links TRBV10-3 to TRBJ2-3; TRBD2 matches at 9 bases. This CDR3 is 18 amino acids long. CDR1 and CDR2 (germline): ENHRY, SYGVKD. J was trimmed by 0 bases and V by 0 bases; bases with no gene match: 7. The CDR3 sequence: CAISESTSGVTSTDTQYF. The CDR3 nucleotides read TGTGCCATCAGTGAGTCGACTAGCGGAGTTACTAGCACAGATACGCAGTATTTT.

The J gene is TRBJ2-2, the V gene TRBV6-1; D is perhaps TRBD2 (6 bases). Trimming cost V 1 base and J 6 bases, with 15 bases left between them. CDR1 MNHNS and CDR2 SASEGT come from the germline V gene. CDR3 length equals 16 residues. The CDR3 nucleotides are TGTGCCAGCAGTGAAGGACTTAGTTGGGGGGCCGGGGAGCTGTTTTTT. Amino acids: CASSEGLSWGAGELFF.

This clone was counted only a few times. J is TRBJ1-1 and V is TRBV5-1, with D possibly being TRBD1 (5 bases). There are 16 residues in the CDR3. V lost 0 bases, J lost 3 bases, and 15 bases lay in between. Germline loops: CDR1 SGHRS, CDR2 YFSETQ. CDR3 nucleotides: TGCGCCAGCAGCTTGGGGGGCATTGACACTGACACTGAAGCTTTCTTT. Translating it yields CASSLGGIDTDTEAFF.

V usage is TRBV19 and J usage is TRBJ1-1; a possible D gene is TRBD1 (5 bases). The CDR3 is 13 residues long. V lost 5 bases, J lost 2 bases, and 9 bases lay in between. Germline loops: CDR1 LNHDA, CDR2 SQIVND (reference sequence). CDR3 region: CASSWQGNTEAFF. CDR3 bases: TGTGCCAGTAGTTGGCAGGGAAACACTGAAGCTTTCTTT.

The chain combines TRBV5-1 with TRBJ2-5, with 8 bases aligning to TRBD1. The V gene end was trimmed by 4 bases and the J gene end by 5 bases; junction bases not matched to a gene: 7. Germline V CDR1 and CDR2: SGHRS, YFSETQ. The CDR3 sequence is 14 residues long. The CDR3 DNA is TGCGCCAGCAGCGACGGGACAGGCGGGGAGACCCAGTACTTC. This gives the protein CASSDGTGGETQYF.

This clone was found a few times. The chain recombines TRBV6-1 with TRBJ2-7; TRBD1 might be the D (5 bases). This CDR3 is built from 13 residues. Trimming cost V 2 bases and J 2 bases, with 7 bases left between them. Germline V CDR1 and CDR2: MNHNS, SASEGT. Here the CDR3 DNA reads TGTGCCAGCAGTGAAAGGGGCCCCTACGAGCAGTACTTC. The encoded protein is CASSERGPYEQYF.

This clone occurred once. DNA for the CDR3: TGTGCCAGCAGTTACTTACACAGGGGGCTCACAGATACGCAGTATTTT. This encodes CASSYLHRGLTDTQYF. The genes are TRBV6-5 and TRBJ2-3; 9 bases agree with TRBD1. This CDR3 spans 16 amino acids. V gave up 1 base and J gave up 2 bases; unmatched junction bases: 4. Germline V lookup: CDR1 MNHEY, CDR2 SVGAGI.

The rearrangement joins TRBV5-6 to TRBJ1-2, with D hard to call. The V gene's germline CDR1 is SGHDT and CDR2 YYEEEE. The CDR3 length is 15 residues. Trimming cost V 2 bases and J 8 bases, with 19 bases left between them. In DNA, the CDR3 is TGTGCCAGCAGCTTCGAGGCCCTGTGGGGAGGGGGCTACACCTTC. Translation gives CASSFEALWGGGYTF. The full variable domain, in which reference TRBV5-6 and TRBJ1-2 provide the parts outside the CDR3, is DAGVTQSPTHLIKTRGQQVTLRCSPKSGHDTVSWYQQALGQGPQFIFQYYEEEERQRGNFPDRFSGHQFPNYSSELNVNALLLGDSALYLCASSFEALWGGGYTFGSGTRLTVV.

This chain links TRBV4-2 with TRBJ2-3; 13 bases agree with TRBD2. The CDR3 sequence is 16 residues long. V lost 4 bases, J lost 5 bases, and 6 bases stayed unmatched. Germline assignment: CDR1 LGHNA and CDR2 YNFKEQ. For the CDR3, the DNA is TGTGCCAGCAGCCGCACTAGCGGGGGGGAAAGAGATACGCAGTATTTT. Its translation is CASSRTSGGERDTQYF.

The genes are TRBV19 and TRBJ1-5; D unresolved. V lost 3 bases and J 7 bases, leaving 19 bases between the germline ends. The CDR3 extends over 16 amino acids. The germline CDR1 and CDR2 sequences are LNHDA and SQIVND (reference sequence). The CDR3 reads CASSISVEGRKQPQHF. In DNA, the CDR3 is TGTGCCAGTAGTATCAGTGTTGAAGGGAGGAAACAGCCCCAGCATTTT.

V gene TRBV28 combines with J gene TRBJ2-2, with 7 bases identical to TRBD2. The V and J ends lost 6 bases and 3 bases, in that order; junction bases with no gene match: 13. Looked up from germline, CDR1 is MDHEN and CDR2 is SYDVKM. The CDR3 is made up of 17 amino acids. Written as DNA, the CDR3 is TGTGCCAGCAGGCCACTCCGATCTAGCGGATACACCGGGGAGCTGTTTTTT. It translates to CASRPLRSSGYTGELFF.